These 14 T cell receptor beta chains came from one sample sequenced in a study of T-cell reconstitution after alpha-beta-depleted transplantation in children. TCRbeta library construction was performed incorporating unique molecular identifiers. One entry per CDR3 protein results from TCRdb running MiXCR on the PCR reads. The data hold hundreds of thousands of distinct CDR3 sequences, with more than 9% observed a single time. Specimen: peripheral blood, collected 180 days after TCRalphabeta/CD19-depleted stem cell transplant. Source of these receptors: a male patient between 2 and 10 years old who had a stem cell transplant for chronic granulomatous disease, so the T cells may come from the graft donor.

This clonotype was counted many times. This chain joins TRBV5-1 and TRBJ2-5; D call uncertain. The ends were cut back, 0 bases at V and 4 bases at J, with 10 bases in the middle. The germline gives CDR1 SGHRS, CDR2 YFSETQ. CDR3 length equals 14 residues. This chain's CDR3 is CASSLESPGETQYF. The CDR3 bases are TGCGCCAGCAGCTTGGAAAGTCCCGGAGAGACCCAGTACTTC. The entire variable domain, with the rest obtained from reference TRBV5-1 and TRBJ2-5, is as follows: KAGVTQTPRYLIKTRGQQVTLSCSPISGHRSVSWYQQTPGQGLQFLFEYFSETQRNKGNFPGRFSGRQFSNSRSEMNVSTLELGDSALYLCASSLESPGETQYFGPGTRLLVL.

This clonotype was found many times. J is TRBJ2-2 and V is TRBV5-8, with unresolved D. V gave up 4 bases and J gave up 1 base, with 5 bases separating them. CDR1 and CDR2 (germline): SGHTS, YDEGEE. The length of the CDR3 is 13 residues. CDR3 sequence (DNA): TGTGCCAGCAGCACCGGGAACACCGGGGAGCTGTTTTTT. Its protein is CASSTGNTGELFF.

This clonotype has ten or more counts. The chain combines TRBV20-1 with TRBJ2-5; D ambiguous. The V gene lost 6 bases and the J gene lost 5 bases, with 10 bases spanning the gap. Germline CDR1 DFQATT, CDR2 SNEGSKA (reference sequence). The CDR3 consists of 11 residues. DNA for the CDR3: TGCAGTGCCAGGACCCCTGAGACCCAGTACTTC. Its translation: CSARTPETQYF.

This clonotype was detected ten times or more. The chain carries TRBV12-3 or TRBV12-4 and TRBJ2-2; D perhaps matches TRBD2 (6 bases). Between the trimmed V and J ends, which lost 1 base and 4 bases, there was a span of 13 bases. The CDR3 length is 16 residues. The CDR3 DNA reads as TGTGCCAGCAGTTTAGTAATGGGGGGATTCACCGGGGAGCTGTTTTTT. Amino acids: CASSLVMGGFTGELFF.

This clonotype was observed at least ten times. J is TRBJ2-1 and V is TRBV7-8; unclear D gene. Looked up from germline, CDR1 is SGHVS and CDR2 is FQNEAQ. Trimming took off 8 bases at V and 0 bases at J, with 2 bases between the two ends. The length of the CDR3 is 11 residues. The CDR3 DNA reads TGTGCCAGCGGCTCCTACAATGAGCAGTTCTTC. It translates to CASGSYNEQFF.

This clonotype showed up many times. The CDR3 region has the DNA TGTGCCAGCAGTGGGACTAGCGGAGCCATCTTCGGGGAGCTGTTTTTT. Translated, it gives CASSGTSGAIFGELFF. V usage is TRBV25-1 and J usage is TRBJ2-2; 10 bases map to TRBD2. The CDR3 consists of 16 residues. CDR1 and CDR2 from the germline V gene are MGHDK and SYGVNS. V gave up 4 bases and J gave up 7 bases; unmatched junction bases: 9. The whole variable domain, remainder taken from reference TRBV25-1 and TRBJ2-2, is EADIYQTPRYLVIGTGKKITLECSQTMGHDKMYWYQQDPGMELHLIHYSYGVNSTEKGDLSSESTVSRIRTEHFPLTLESARPSHTSQYLCASSGTSGAIFGELFFGEGSRLTVL.

About this clonotype: A much more abundant neighbour one base away suggests this may be a read error. The rearrangement uses TRBV20-1 and TRBJ2-2; 12 positions agree with TRBD1. The germline V gene has CDR1 DFQATT and CDR2 SNEGSKA (reference sequence). The CDR3 loop spans 16 amino acids. The CDR3 DNA sequence: TGCAGTGCTATATCCGGGACAGGGGGCTCCACCCGGGAGCTGTTTTTT. It is translated as CSAISGTGGSTRELFF.

This clonotype was detected ten times or more. J is TRBJ2-3 and V is TRBV7-2, with D possibly matching TRBD2 (6 bases). The germline V and J ends were trimmed by 1 base and 1 base, with 12 bases remaining between them. Germline CDR1 is SGHTA and CDR2 is FQGNSA. The CDR3 is 16 residues long. The CDR3 coding sequence is TGTGCCAGCAGCTTAGTCCCGGAGGGCGGCACAGATACGCAGTATTTT. The encoded protein is CASSLVPEGGTDTQYF.

Remarks on this clonotype: A much larger clone differs by one base, so this may be a read error. V and J are TRBV29-1 and TRBJ2-1, with D uncertain. Germline CDR1 SQVTM, CDR2 ANQGSEA. Trimming removed 4 bases at V and 7 bases at J, with 17 bases between. The CDR3 is made up of 14 amino acids. CDR3 nucleotide sequence: TGCAGCGTTGCCCGAAGCCCTACCGAGAATGAGCAGTTCTTC. Protein sequence: CSVARSPTENEQFF.

This clonotype was counted ten times or more. This chain joins TRBV4-2 and TRBJ2-4; no reliable D call. The CDR3 is made up of 13 amino acids. Germline CDR1 LGHNA, CDR2 YNFKEQ. The germline V and J ends were trimmed by 1 base and 6 bases, with 7 bases remaining between them. In DNA, the CDR3 is TGTGCCAGCAGCCAAGTGACTGGAAACATTCAGTACTTC. It is translated as CASSQVTGNIQYF.

This clonotype was counted many times. This chain links TRBV25-1 with TRBJ2-3; D is unresolved. The CDR3 sequence is 14 residues long. V lost 7 bases and J 1 base, leaving 12 bases between the germline ends. Germline V CDR1 and CDR2: MGHDK, SYGVNS. CDR3: CASTAAGGTDTQYF. The CDR3 DNA is TGTGCCAGCACTGCAGCCGGAGGCACAGATACGCAGTATTTT. The variable domain in full, completed from reference TRBV25-1 and TRBJ2-3, reads EADIYQTPRYLVIGTGKKITLECSQTMGHDKMYWYQQDPGMELHLIHYSYGVNSTEKGDLSSESTVSRIRTEHFPLTLESARPSHTSQYLCASTAAGGTDTQYFGPGTRLTVL.

This clonotype was detected only a few times. The V and J genes are TRBV12-3 or TRBV12-4 and TRBJ1-5; no reliable D call. This CDR3 region has 14 residues. The V gene lost 3 bases and the J gene lost 5 bases, with 11 bases spanning the gap. The DNA of the CDR3 is TGTGCCAGCAGTTTCTGGTCGCGGGATCAGCCCCAGCATTTT. Its translation: CASSFWSRDQPQHF.

This clonotype occurred many times. V and J are TRBV11-2 and TRBJ2-5; D tentatively reads TRBD1 or TRBD2 (6 bases each). Looked up from germline, CDR1 is SGHAT and CDR2 is FQNNGV. The CDR3 is 17 residues long. V was clipped by 2 bases and J by 5 bases, with 21 bases between them. CDR3 region: CASSLMRGAGVGETQYF. The CDR3 region has the DNA TGTGCCAGCAGCTTAATGCGGGGAGCAGGGGTCGGCGAGACCCAGTACTTC.

The gene calls are TRBV19 and TRBJ2-1, with 9 bases fitting TRBD2. Germline assignment: CDR1 LNHDA and CDR2 SQIVND (reference sequence). The CDR3 spans 14 residues. V dropped 3 bases and J dropped 7; count of bases not matched to a gene: 4. CDR3 residues: CASSMREGPNEQFF. The CDR3 DNA sequence: TGTGCCAGTAGTATGCGGGAGGGCCCTAATGAGCAGTTCTTC.